The present TCR beta chain was sequenced within a study of OX40 agonist ivuxolimab in advanced cancers. Assay: immunoSEQ multiplex PCR; the TCRdb copy retains only in-frame clones and omits some. This table has some 30,000 clones, roughly 74% appearing once. V dropped 6 bases and J dropped 2; count of bases not matched to a gene: 7. The CDR3 sequence is 14 residues long. CDR1 is SNHLY and CDR2 is FYNNEI in the germline V gene. Sequenced material: CD4+ or CD8+ T cells sorted from blood, taken in a trial of the OX40 agonist ivuxolimab. The rearrangement links TRBV2 to TRBJ2-7; 7 nucleotides align to TRBD1. The receptor was derived from an adult with an advanced solid tumor such as melanoma, head and neck, liver or kidney cancer. CDR3 DNA: TGTGCCAGCAGCGATTACAGGGGTACCTACGAGCAGTACGTC. The encoded protein is CASSDYRGTYEQYV.